This passage covers 7 T cell receptor beta chains from one sample sequenced in a study of long-term antiretroviral therapy in people with HIV (dated by TCRdb to between 2022 and 2023). Sequencing of the TRB variable region was done with the immunoSEQ hsTCRB v3.0 assay at survey level resolution. TCRdb limited this immuneACCESS table to in-frame rearrangements with V and J called. A share of clones is missing; checked studies link under half to unresolved V genes, and the rest is unexplained. For this sample the table gives approximately 24,000 clones, of which more than 65% were detected only once. 5.7% of the sample goes to the ten largest clones. Specimen: unsorted PBMCs, collected 4.4 years after starting antiretroviral therapy. The receptors here all came from a man in his thirties or forties with HIV.

The V call is TRBV27, the J call TRBJ2-2, with unresolved D. The CDR3 covers 14 residues. Germline values: CDR1 MNHEY, CDR2 SMNVEV (reference sequence). Trimming removed 6 bases at V and 0 bases at J, with 8 bases between. In DNA, the CDR3 is TGTGCCAGCAGGGTAGGGACGAACACCGGGGAGCTGTTTTTT. Its protein product is CASRVGTNTGELFF.

This clone turned up a few times. The chain links TRBV27 to TRBJ2-3; no clear D. Germline V CDR1 and CDR2: MNHEY, SMNVEV (reference sequence). The CDR3 spans 14 residues. The V gene lost 5 bases and the J gene lost 3 bases, with 12 bases spanning the gap. CDR3 in DNA: TGTGCCAGCAGTCCAAACGTGGGGACAGATACGCAGTATTTT. Protein product: CASSPNVGTDTQYF.

This chain connects TRBV19 to TRBJ1-5; D possibly corresponds to TRBD1 (5 bases). Deletions cut 4 bases from V and 6 bases from J, with 13 bases between. The CDR3 totals 14 residues. Germline CDR1 is LNHDA and CDR2 is SQIVND (reference sequence). CDR3 DNA sequence: TGTGCCAGTAGTAGCGACCCCAGGGTTCAGCCCCAGCATTTT. Amino acid sequence: CASSSDPRVQPQHF.

This clone was detected once. The V gene is TRBV7-9, the J gene TRBJ1-2, with D perhaps TRBD1 (6 bases). V shed 1 base and J shed 7 bases, with 13 bases lying between them. This CDR3 comprises 14 residues. In germline, CDR1 is SEHNR, CDR2 FQNEAQ (reference sequence). The CDR3 is CASSLGGRRFGYTF. The CDR3 nucleotides are TGTGCCAGCAGCTTAGGGGGGCGCAGGTTTGGCTACACCTTC.

The chain couples TRBV6-5 to TRBJ1-1; no firm D call. Germline V lookup: CDR1 MNHEY, CDR2 SVGAGI. Trimming shortened V by 6 bases and J by 4 bases, and 12 bases separated the two germline ends. This CDR3 spans 13 amino acids. The DNA for the CDR3 is TGTGCCAGCAGCACGGGGTGGGGCACTGAAGCTTTCTTT. Translation gives CASSTGWGTEAFF.

CDR3 region: CASSLGLGSGGYNEQFF. For the CDR3, the DNA is TGTGCCAGCAGCTTAGGCCTCGGCAGCGGAGGTTACAATGAGCAGTTCTTC. V is TRBV11-2 and J is TRBJ2-1; TRBD2 is a possible D gene (5 bases). The CDR3 runs 17 residues. In germline, CDR1 is SGHAT, CDR2 FQNNGV. V shed 1 base and J shed 4 bases, with 17 bases lying between them.

The V gene is TRBV29-1, the J gene TRBJ2-2, with 8 nucleotides matching TRBD2. The ends lost 1 base at V and 1 base at J; junction bases unmatched: 2. Germline-derived CDR1 and CDR2 are SQVTM and ANQGSEA. CDR3 length: 15 amino acids. CDR3 coding DNA: TGCAGCGTTGAAGCGGGGGGGAGGAACACCGGGGAGCTGTTTTTT. Amino acids: CSVEAGGRNTGELFF.